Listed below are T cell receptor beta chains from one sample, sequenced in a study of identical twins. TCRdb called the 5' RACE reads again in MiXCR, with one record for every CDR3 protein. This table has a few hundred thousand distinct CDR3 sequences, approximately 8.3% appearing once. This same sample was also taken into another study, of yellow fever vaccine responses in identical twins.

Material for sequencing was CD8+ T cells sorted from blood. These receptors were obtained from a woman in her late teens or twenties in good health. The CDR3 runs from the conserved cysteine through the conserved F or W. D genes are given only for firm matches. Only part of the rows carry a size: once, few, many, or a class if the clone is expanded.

cdr3_nt: TGTGCCAGCAGTCCTTCCCAAGGTGAGAACGGGGAGAAGCAGTTCTTC; cdr3_aa: CASSPSQGENGEKQFF; j_call: TRBJ2-1; v_call: TRBV27; d_call: -; clone_size: -
cdr3_nt: TGCGCCAGCAGCAAATCGGGACAGGGGCCGGAGGGCACTGAAGCTTTCTTT; cdr3_aa: CASSKSGQGPEGTEAFF; j_call: TRBJ1-1; v_call: TRBV5-1; d_call: TRBD1; clone_size: few
cdr3_nt: TGTGCCAGCAGCTTCCGAGACCAGAGTTCCTACAATGAGCAGTTCTTC; cdr3_aa: CASSFRDQSSYNEQFF; j_call: TRBJ2-1; v_call: TRBV7-2; d_call: -; clone_size: few
cdr3_nt: TGTGCCAGCAGATTATCTGGACTAGCGGGATTGGATGAGCAGTTCTTC; cdr3_aa: CASRLSGLAGLDEQFF; j_call: TRBJ2-1; v_call: TRBV7-2; d_call: TRBD2; clone_size: -
cdr3_nt: TGTGCCAGCAGCTTCCCGGACAGGGATAAAGAGACCCAGTACTTC; cdr3_aa: CASSFPDRDKETQYF; j_call: TRBJ2-5; v_call: TRBV7-9; d_call: TRBD1; clone_size: few
cdr3_nt: TGTGCCAGCATTCCTGGGACGTCTAGCTCCTACGAGCAGTACTTC; cdr3_aa: CASIPGTSSSYEQYF; j_call: TRBJ2-7; v_call: TRBV2; d_call: -; clone_size: -
cdr3_nt: TGTGCCATCAACGGACAGTGGGCCTCCTATGGCTACACCTTC; cdr3_aa: CAINGQWASYGYTF; j_call: TRBJ1-2; v_call: TRBV10-3; d_call: -; clone_size: many
cdr3_nt: TGTGCCAGCAGTTTATATTCGGGGTTGGATTCACCCCTCCACTTT; cdr3_aa: CASSLYSGLDSPLHF; j_call: TRBJ1-6; v_call: TRBV27; d_call: -; clone_size: -
cdr3_nt: TGTGCCAGCAGCCTGGGACAGGGCCCTGGAAACACCATATATTTT; cdr3_aa: CASSLGQGPGNTIYF; j_call: TRBJ1-3; v_call: TRBV5-4; d_call: TRBD1; clone_size: few
cdr3_nt: TGTGCCAGCAGCTTAGTCCAGATCAATGAGCAGTTCTTC; cdr3_aa: CASSLVQINEQFF; j_call: TRBJ2-1; v_call: TRBV7-9; d_call: -; clone_size: few
cdr3_nt: TGCAGTGCTAGTAGGGCAGCCAGTCAGCCCCAGCATTTT; cdr3_aa: CSASRAASQPQHF; j_call: TRBJ1-5; v_call: TRBV20-1; d_call: -; clone_size: -
cdr3_nt: TGTGCCATCAGCTACTACAATATTAGGTCGCTGAACACTGAAGCTTTCTTT; cdr3_aa: CAISYYNIRSLNTEAFF; j_call: TRBJ1-1; v_call: TRBV10-3; d_call: -; clone_size: many
cdr3_nt: TGTGCCAGCAGCCAGGCCGGGGGCAATGAGCAGTTCTTC; cdr3_aa: CASSQAGGNEQFF; j_call: TRBJ2-1; v_call: TRBV28; d_call: -; clone_size: few
cdr3_nt: TGTGCCAGTAGTATAGATCACCAGGGATACTCCTACGAGCAGTACTTC; cdr3_aa: CASSIDHQGYSYEQYF; j_call: TRBJ2-7; v_call: TRBV19; d_call: -; clone_size: once
cdr3_nt: TGCGCCAGCAGCGGGGGACAGGGCCAAGAGACCCAGTACTTC; cdr3_aa: CASSGGQGQETQYF; j_call: TRBJ2-5; v_call: TRBV5-1; d_call: TRBD1; clone_size: -
cdr3_nt: TGTGCCAGCAGCCAGGCCGGGACTAGCGGAATCTACGAGCAGTACTTC; cdr3_aa: CASSQAGTSGIYEQYF; j_call: TRBJ2-7; v_call: TRBV4-2; d_call: TRBD2; clone_size: -